A selection of T cell receptor beta chains follows, all from one sample in a study of T cell responses to AZD1222 COVID-19 vaccine. Only in-frame clones appear in the TCRdb table, and some are missing; sequencing was by immunoSEQ multiplex PCR. The table has 100,000 or so clones, almost 85% seen once. Source: peripheral blood, taken on day 0 of AZD1222 vaccination. All receptors derive from an adult in good health. CDR3s include the opening cysteine and the closing phenylalanine or tryptophan. Each record gives: V gene, J gene, D gene, clone size, CDR3 DNA, CDR3 protein. D genes are given only for firm matches. For some rows the clone size is stated as once, few or many, or as a class when expanded; others skip it.

v_call: TRBV18; j_call: TRBJ1-1; d_call: TRBD1; clone_size: .; cdr3_nt: TGTGCCAGCTCACCACTTGAGGGGACAGGGGCCCTGAAGGGTTTCTTT; cdr3_aa: CASSPLEGTGALKGFF
v_call: TRBV5-5; j_call: TRBJ2-3; d_call: .; clone_size: .; cdr3_nt: TGTGCCAGCAGCTTGTCTCCCGGATATCGTAGCACAGATACGCAGTATTTT; cdr3_aa: CASSLSPGYRSTDTQYF
v_call: TRBV19; j_call: TRBJ1-6; d_call: .; clone_size: .; cdr3_nt: TGTGCCAGTAGTATTCAGGGATCACCCCTCCACTTT; cdr3_aa: CASSIQGSPLHF
v_call: TRBV19; j_call: TRBJ1-2; d_call: .; clone_size: .; cdr3_nt: TGTGCCAGTAGGCCCCGAGGGGGACATTATGGCTACACCTTC; cdr3_aa: CASRPRGGHYGYTF
v_call: TRBV7-5; j_call: TRBJ2-7; d_call: .; clone_size: .; cdr3_nt: TGTGCCAGAAGATCCTCCGGGACCACCAACCCTTCCTACGAGCAGTACTTC; cdr3_aa: CARRSSGTTNPSYEQYF
v_call: TRBV7-3; j_call: TRBJ1-1; d_call: .; clone_size: .; cdr3_nt: TGTGCCAGCAGCTTAACGCATTCTTCTGGCACTGAAGCTTTCTTT; cdr3_aa: CASSLTHSSGTEAFF
v_call: TRBV6-5; j_call: TRBJ2-4; d_call: .; clone_size: .; cdr3_nt: TGTGCCAGCAGTTACAAGGACTCCATGAACATTCAGTACTTC; cdr3_aa: CASSYKDSMNIQYF
v_call: TRBV5-4; j_call: TRBJ2-5; d_call: TRBD1; clone_size: .; cdr3_nt: TGTGCCAGCAGCTTGCATTGGACAGGGAAAGAGACCCAGTACTTC; cdr3_aa: CASSLHWTGKETQYF
v_call: TRBV10-3; j_call: TRBJ1-2; d_call: .; clone_size: .; cdr3_nt: TGTGCCATCAGTGAAGGGGGGGGCCCTACCTATGGCTACACCTTC; cdr3_aa: CAISEGGGPTYGYTF
v_call: TRBV6-2/TRBV6-3; j_call: TRBJ2-5; d_call: TRBD2; clone_size: .; cdr3_nt: TGTGCCAGCAGTTACCCCCGGACTAGCGGGAGTCTGACCCGAGAGACCCAGTACTTC; cdr3_aa: CASSYPRTSGSLTRETQYF
v_call: TRBV29-1; j_call: TRBJ1-5; d_call: .; clone_size: .; cdr3_nt: TGCAGCGCGGCATCAGGGTTGGATCAGCCCCAGCATTTT; cdr3_aa: CSAASGLDQPQHF
v_call: TRBV6-2/TRBV6-3; j_call: TRBJ1-2; d_call: .; clone_size: .; cdr3_nt: TGTGCCAGCAGTTACACCAGGGTAGGAGGCTACACCTTC; cdr3_aa: CASSYTRVGGYTF
v_call: TRBV7-2; j_call: TRBJ1-1; d_call: .; clone_size: .; cdr3_nt: TGTGCCAGCACCTCAAGAGGACAGCTGGGCCCTGAAGCTTTCTTT; cdr3_aa: CASTSRGQLGPEAFF
v_call: TRBV4-3; j_call: TRBJ2-5; d_call: TRBD1; clone_size: .; cdr3_nt: TGCGCCAGCAGCCAAGATGGGACAGGGGTTCAAGAGACCCAGTACTTC; cdr3_aa: CASSQDGTGVQETQYF
v_call: TRBV5-1; j_call: TRBJ2-3; d_call: TRBD2; clone_size: .; cdr3_nt: TGCGCCAGCAGCTGGGATAGCGGGGCCACAAGAAGAGATACGCAGTATTTT; cdr3_aa: CASSWDSGATRRDTQYF
v_call: TRBV5-1; j_call: TRBJ2-5; d_call: TRBD2; clone_size: few; cdr3_nt: TGCGCCAGCAGCCCCACTAGCGGGAAGGAGACCCAGTACTTC; cdr3_aa: CASSPTSGKETQYF
v_call: TRBV5-1; j_call: TRBJ1-5; d_call: .; clone_size: .; cdr3_nt: TGCGCCAGCAGTTTGGGGGAGAACAATCAGCCCCAGCATTTT; cdr3_aa: CASSLGENNQPQHF
v_call: TRBV11-2; j_call: TRBJ1-2; d_call: TRBD1; clone_size: .; cdr3_nt: TGTGCCAGCAGCTTAGGGGCACTGGGACAGGGGAGAGATGGCTACACCTTC; cdr3_aa: CASSLGALGQGRDGYTF
v_call: TRBV11-3; j_call: TRBJ1-1; d_call: .; clone_size: .; cdr3_nt: TGTGCCAGCAGCTTGGGGGGCAGTCAGAACACTGAAGCTTTCTTT; cdr3_aa: CASSLGGSQNTEAFF
v_call: TRBV5-1; j_call: TRBJ1-2; d_call: TRBD1; clone_size: once; cdr3_nt: TGCGCCAGCAGCTGGACAGGGGGTGGCTATGGCTACACCTTC; cdr3_aa: CASSWTGGGYGYTF
v_call: TRBV5-1; j_call: TRBJ1-6; d_call: .; clone_size: .; cdr3_nt: TGCGCCAGCAGCTTGGGGGCCCCCTATAATTCACCCCTCCACTTT; cdr3_aa: CASSLGAPYNSPLHF
v_call: TRBV4-3; j_call: TRBJ1-1; d_call: .; clone_size: .; cdr3_nt: TGCGCCAGCAGCCAATCCAAGGGGGGGACTGAAGCTTTCTTT; cdr3_aa: CASSQSKGGTEAFF
v_call: TRBV6-6; j_call: TRBJ1-1; d_call: .; clone_size: .; cdr3_nt: TGTGCCAGCAGTCAGGGGTCGGGAGGCCACTCTGAAGCTTTCTTT; cdr3_aa: CASSQGSGGHSEAFF
v_call: TRBV27; j_call: TRBJ2-7; d_call: .; clone_size: .; cdr3_nt: TGTGCCAGCAGTCTGCGGGGATCTGGCGAGCAGTACTTC; cdr3_aa: CASSLRGSGEQYF
v_call: TRBV19; j_call: TRBJ1-1; d_call: .; clone_size: many; cdr3_nt: TGTGCCAGTAGCCTCCACGATTCGGGCACTGAAGCTTTCTTT; cdr3_aa: CASSLHDSGTEAFF
v_call: TRBV6-6; j_call: TRBJ1-6; d_call: .; clone_size: once; cdr3_nt: TGTGCCAGCAGACACATTACCCGACAGATCAATTCACCCCTCCACTTT; cdr3_aa: CASRHITRQINSPLHF
v_call: TRBV3-1/TRBV3-2; j_call: TRBJ1-2; d_call: .; clone_size: .; cdr3_nt: TGTGCCAGCAGCCAAGATTGGGGAGGCGGCTACACCTTC; cdr3_aa: CASSQDWGGGYTF
v_call: TRBV12-5; j_call: TRBJ2-4; d_call: .; clone_size: .; cdr3_nt: TGTGCTAGTGGTCCGGGAGGGGGCCAATGGAGAGGGCAGAGCATTCAGTACTTC; cdr3_aa: CASGPGGGQWRGQSIQYF
v_call: TRBV5-1; j_call: TRBJ2-1; d_call: .; clone_size: .; cdr3_nt: TGCGCCAGCAGTTACGACAGCTCCTACAATGAGCAGTTCTTC; cdr3_aa: CASSYDSSYNEQFF
v_call: TRBV2; j_call: TRBJ1-6; d_call: .; clone_size: .; cdr3_nt: TGTGCCAGCAGTGCAGCAGGGAGGTATAATTCACCCCTCCACTTT; cdr3_aa: CASSAAGRYNSPLHF
v_call: TRBV11-3; j_call: TRBJ2-7; d_call: .; clone_size: .; cdr3_nt: TGTGCCAGCAGTCTTCTCGGGAACCCGCGCTACGAGCAGTACTTC; cdr3_aa: CASSLLGNPRYEQYF
v_call: TRBV7-3; j_call: TRBJ1-5; d_call: .; clone_size: .; cdr3_nt: TGTGCCAGCACCTCAGGGGCGGGGGGCAATCAGCCCCAGCATTTT; cdr3_aa: CASTSGAGGNQPQHF
v_call: TRBV18; j_call: TRBJ1-5; d_call: TRBD1; clone_size: .; cdr3_nt: TGTGCCAGCTCACAGGGGACAGGGATCAATCAGCCCCAGCATTTT; cdr3_aa: CASSQGTGINQPQHF
v_call: TRBV24-1; j_call: TRBJ1-4; d_call: TRBD1; clone_size: once; cdr3_nt: TGTGCCACCAGTGACGGACAGGGCCTTAATGAAAAACTGTTTTTT; cdr3_aa: CATSDGQGLNEKLFF
v_call: TRBV20-1; j_call: TRBJ1-2; d_call: .; clone_size: .; cdr3_nt: TGCAGTGCTTACCTTAACTATGGCTACACCTTC; cdr3_aa: CSAYLNYGYTF
v_call: TRBV9; j_call: TRBJ1-2; d_call: TRBD1; clone_size: .; cdr3_nt: TGTGCCAGTAACTCGGGGACAGGGGGCGTCTACACCTTC; cdr3_aa: CASNSGTGGVYTF
v_call: TRBV6-2/TRBV6-3; j_call: TRBJ2-1; d_call: .; clone_size: .; cdr3_nt: TGTGCCAGCAGTTCTAGCAGAATCTCCTACAATGAGCAGTTCTTC; cdr3_aa: CASSSSRISYNEQFF
v_call: TRBV7-2; j_call: TRBJ2-7; d_call: TRBD2; clone_size: .; cdr3_nt: TGTGCCAGCAGCCTGGGACTAGCGGGGGTCTACGAGCAGTACTTC; cdr3_aa: CASSLGLAGVYEQYF
v_call: TRBV5-1; j_call: TRBJ1-5; d_call: TRBD1; clone_size: .; cdr3_nt: TGCGCCAGCAGCTTAGGGACAGGGTCCTATAGCAATCAGCCCCAGCATTTT; cdr3_aa: CASSLGTGSYSNQPQHF
v_call: TRBV10-3; j_call: TRBJ1-1; d_call: .; clone_size: .; cdr3_nt: TGTGCCATCAGTGAGGCAGCGAACACTGAAGCTTTCTTT; cdr3_aa: CAISEAANTEAFF
v_call: TRBV11-3; j_call: TRBJ1-4; d_call: .; clone_size: .; cdr3_nt: TGTGCCAGCAGCTTAGAAGGCGGGAGGATGAGAGAAAAACTGTTTTTT; cdr3_aa: CASSLEGGRMREKLFF
v_call: TRBV3-1/TRBV3-2; j_call: TRBJ2-1; d_call: .; clone_size: .; cdr3_nt: TGTGCCAGCAGCCACCCGGGACAACGTAACAATGAGCAGTTCTTC; cdr3_aa: CASSHPGQRNNEQFF
v_call: TRBV20-1; j_call: TRBJ1-2; d_call: .; clone_size: .; cdr3_nt: TGCAGTGCTAGCATTGACTATGGCTACACCTTC; cdr3_aa: CSASIDYGYTF
v_call: TRBV2; j_call: TRBJ1-3; d_call: .; clone_size: many; cdr3_nt: TGTGCCAGCAGCCTTGTGTCTCTTGGGAACACCATATATTTT; cdr3_aa: CASSLVSLGNTIYF
v_call: TRBV19; j_call: TRBJ2-2; d_call: .; clone_size: few; cdr3_nt: TGTGCCAGTAGTCGCGGGTGGACCGGGGAGCTGTTTTTT; cdr3_aa: CASSRGWTGELFF
v_call: TRBV5-1; j_call: TRBJ2-5; d_call: TRBD2; clone_size: .; cdr3_nt: TGCGCCAGCAGCTTGGGACTAGCGGGAGAGACCCAGTACTTC; cdr3_aa: CASSLGLAGETQYF
v_call: TRBV19; j_call: TRBJ2-5; d_call: .; clone_size: .; cdr3_nt: TGTGCCAGTACCGTGCGGGGACAAGAGACCCAGTACTTC; cdr3_aa: CASTVRGQETQYF
v_call: TRBV19; j_call: TRBJ2-3; d_call: .; clone_size: once; cdr3_nt: TGTGCCAGTAGATTCGACGGTTGGGGCACAGATACGCAGTATTTT; cdr3_aa: CASRFDGWGTDTQYF
v_call: TRBV20-1; j_call: TRBJ2-1; d_call: TRBD1; clone_size: once; cdr3_nt: TGCAGTGCTAGCGGACAGGGGATGAGGTTCTTC; cdr3_aa: CSASGQGMRFF
v_call: TRBV21-1; j_call: TRBJ1-5; d_call: .; clone_size: few; cdr3_nt: TGTGCCAGCAGCAAACCTTGGGAGGACAGGGGTCTATATAGCAATCAGCCCCAGCATTTT; cdr3_aa: CASSKPWEDRGLYSNQPQHF
v_call: TRBV6-5; j_call: TRBJ1-2; d_call: .; clone_size: .; cdr3_nt: TGTGCCAGCAGTTACAGCGACAGGTCCGGCTACACCTTC; cdr3_aa: CASSYSDRSGYTF
v_call: TRBV4-3; j_call: TRBJ2-2; d_call: TRBD1; clone_size: once; cdr3_nt: TGCGCCAGCAGCTGGGACAGGGCAAACACCGGGGAGCTGTTTTTT; cdr3_aa: CASSWDRANTGELFF
v_call: TRBV24-1; j_call: TRBJ2-3; d_call: .; clone_size: .; cdr3_nt: TGTGCCACCAGTGATTCGGTAGCGTTTATAGATACGCAGTATTTT; cdr3_aa: CATSDSVAFIDTQYF
v_call: TRBV4-2; j_call: TRBJ2-2; d_call: TRBD1; clone_size: .; cdr3_nt: TGTGCCAGCAGCCTACGGCTACAGGGGACGAACACCGGGGAGCTGTTTTTT; cdr3_aa: CASSLRLQGTNTGELFF